A single sample is the source of the 17 T cell receptor beta chains below, sequenced in a study of graft-versus-host responses after intestinal transplantation. The researchers put 200,000 CFSE-labeled responder cells into plates with 200,000 irradiated, violet-dye-labeled stimulator cells. Method: immunoSEQ multiplex PCR; TCRdb's copy keeps in-frame clones and lacks some. In the table there are about 21,000 clones, around two fifths of which are singletons. Material: alloreactive CD8+ T cells from a mixed lymphocyte reaction culture, obtained before intestinal transplant. The sample's subset: CFSE-low proliferating T cells sorted from approximately six-day pre-transplant mixed lymphocyte reaction (GvH or HvG direction). The origin of the receptors is a human patient who received an intestinal transplant.

The genes are TRBV29-1 and TRBJ2-3; D could derive from TRBD1 or TRBD2 (6 bases each). V was trimmed by 3 bases and J by 4 bases, leaving 8 bases between them. From germline, CDR1 is SQVTM and CDR2 ANQGSEA. CDR3 length: 12 amino acids. The CDR3 here is CSVDRGPDTQYF. The CDR3 nucleotides read TGCAGCGTTGATCGGGGGCCAGATACGCAGTATTTT.

The rearrangement links TRBV7-3 to TRBJ2-2; TRBD2 is a possible D gene (5 bases). Germline CDR1 and CDR2: SGHTA and FQGTGA. Trimming took 5 bases from V and 0 from J, leaving 10 bases between them. The CDR3 covers 15 residues. The CDR3 region has the DNA TGTGCCAGCAGCCCTCAAGCGGCGAACACCGGGGAGCTGTTTTTT. Translated, it gives CASSPQAANTGELFF. The full variable domain, rest sourced from reference TRBV7-3 and TRBJ2-2, is GAGVSQTPSNKVTEKGKYVELRCDPISGHTALYWYRQSLGQGPEFLIYFQGTGAADDSGLPNDRFFAVRPEGSVSTLKIQRTERGDSAVYLCASSPQAANTGELFFGEGSRLTVL.

By sample share, this clone is medium-sized. Other DNA sequences within the sample encode an identical CDR3. The chain joins TRBV30 to TRBJ2-3; 8 nucleotides align to TRBD1. J lost 0 bases, V lost 1 base, and 3 bases had no gene match. There are 15 residues in the CDR3. Germline V gene lookup returns CDR1 GTSNPN and CDR2 SVGIG (reference sequence). CDR3 amino acids: CAWSAHRGSTDTQYF. The CDR3 nucleotides read TGTGCCTGGAGTGCCCACAGGGGGAGCACAGATACGCAGTATTTT.

By sample fraction, this clone is medium-sized. The gene calls are TRBV6-5 and TRBJ1-4; D unresolved. The V gene's germline CDR1 is MNHEY and CDR2 SVGAGI. CDR3 length: 16 amino acids. V was trimmed by 0 bases and J by 0 bases, leaving 8 bases between them. The CDR3 nucleotides are TGTGCCAGCAGTTACTCGCCGGGATCAACTAATGAAAAACTGTTTTTT. It encodes CASSYSPGSTNEKLFF.

This clone was recorded a few times. The chain couples TRBV5-3 to TRBJ2-7, with 8 bases fitting TRBD1. Being an ORF, TRBV5-3 has a function that is uncertain. This CDR3 region has 16 residues. Trimming at V came to 4 bases and at J to 0 bases, leaving 9 bases not matched to a gene. The CDR3 protein is CARSPPRTGSSYEQYF. The CDR3 DNA sequence: TGTGCCAGAAGCCCCCCCCGGACAGGGAGCTCCTACGAGCAGTACTTC.

V and J are TRBV6-5 and TRBJ2-3; D is undetermined. This CDR3 spans 13 amino acids. Germline assignment: CDR1 MNHEY and CDR2 SVGAGI. Trimming pared 2 bases from V and 0 bases from J, leaving 3 bases between. CDR3 nucleotides: TGTGCCAGCAGTTACGGGAGCACAGATACGCAGTATTTT. Translated: CASSYGSTDTQYF.

The gene calls are TRBV6-1 and TRBJ2-7; 10 positions agree with TRBD2. Germline values: CDR1 MNHNS, CDR2 SASEGT. J was trimmed by 5 bases and V by 7 bases; bases with no gene match: 5. This CDR3 has 13 residues. The CDR3 protein is CASKGLAADEQYF. The CDR3 DNA follows: TGTGCCAGCAAAGGACTAGCGGCCGACGAGCAGTACTTC.

This clone was counted a few times. This chain uses TRBV4-1 with TRBJ2-3; no definite D call. This CDR3 spans 13 amino acids. V was clipped by 1 base and J by 5 bases, with 7 bases between them. The V gene's germline CDR1 is MGHRA and CDR2 YSYEKL. This chain's CDR3 is CASSQVWGDTQYF. The DNA for the CDR3 is TGCGCCAGCAGCCAAGTTTGGGGAGATACGCAGTATTTT.

This clone has more than one count but fewer than ten. V and J are TRBV5-4 and TRBJ1-1, with D hard to call. Trimming took 0 bases from V and 5 from J, leaving 11 bases between them. The CDR3 is 14 amino acids. The germline gives CDR1 SGHNT, CDR2 YYREEE (reference sequence). CDR3 DNA: TGTGCCAGCAGCTTGGTTCGGACGAGAACTGAAGCTTTCTTT. Its translation: CASSLVRTRTEAFF.

V usage is TRBV5-1 and J usage is TRBJ2-3; 9 nucleotides align to TRBD2. V lost 5 bases, J lost 4 bases, and 14 bases stayed unmatched. This CDR3 is built from 17 residues. CDR1 and CDR2 (germline): SGHRS, YFSETQ. This CDR3 is CASRKQKTSGHPDTQYF. The CDR3, as DNA: TGCGCCAGCAGGAAACAGAAGACTAGCGGCCACCCAGATACGCAGTATTTT.

This clone was seen just once. J is TRBJ2-7 and V is TRBV5-1, with TRBD2 matching 11 bases. The length of the CDR3 is 16 residues. Trimming cost V 4 bases and J 0 bases; bases outside gene matches: 6. Germline assignment: CDR1 SGHRS and CDR2 YFSETQ. DNA of the CDR3: TGCGCCAGCAGCACCTCGACTAGCGGGATCTCCTACGAGCAGTACTTC. Encoded protein: CASSTSTSGISYEQYF.

The chain couples TRBV6-5 to TRBJ2-7; 12 nucleotides match TRBD2. This CDR3 region has 15 residues. With 6 bases clipped from V and 1 base from J, the junction kept 4 bases outside the gene matches. Per the germline V gene, CDR1 is MNHEY and CDR2 is SVGAGI. The CDR3 DNA is TGTGCCAGCAGCTTACTAGCGGGAGGATCCTACGAGCAGTACTTC. It codes for CASSLLAGGSYEQYF.

This clone was seen a handful of times. The chain is built from TRBV27 and TRBJ2-5, with D unresolved. Trimming took off 6 bases at V and 0 bases at J, with 8 bases between the two ends. From germline, CDR1 is MNHEY and CDR2 SMNVEV (reference sequence). This CDR3 contains 13 residues. The CDR3 DNA is TGTGCCAGCAGAGGCTGGTACCAAGAGACCCAGTACTTC. It is translated as CASRGWYQETQYF.

The rearrangement joins TRBV12-5 to TRBJ1-1; 8 positions agree with TRBD1. V was pared by 1 base and J by 5 bases, with 6 bases of the junction left unmatched. The germline V gene encodes CDR1 LGHNT and CDR2 FRNRAP. The CDR3 has 15 residues. The CDR3 reads CASGLAGGVGTEAFF. The CDR3 nucleotides are TGTGCTAGTGGTTTGGCAGGGGGCGTAGGAACTGAAGCTTTCTTT.

V usage is TRBV5-1 and J usage is TRBJ2-7, with TRBD2 matching 7 bases. CDR1 and CDR2 (germline): SGHRS, YFSETQ. This CDR3 has 16 amino acids. Trimming at V came to 0 bases and at J to 1 base, leaving 7 bases not matched to a gene. The CDR3, as DNA: TGCGCCAGCAGCTTGGAAAGGCCTAGCGGATCCTACGAGCAGTACTTC. It encodes CASSLERPSGSYEQYF.

This chain connects TRBV6-5 to TRBJ1-5; the D gene is possibly TRBD1 (6 bases). The V gene lost 6 bases and the J gene lost 7 bases, with 13 bases spanning the gap. This CDR3 spans 13 amino acids. Germline V CDR1 and CDR2: MNHEY, SVGAGI. CDR3 nucleotide sequence: TGTGCCAGCAGCTATACAGGGAACCAGCCCCAGCATTTT. Its protein product is CASSYTGNQPQHF.

This clone was observed a handful of times. V gene TRBV16 combines with J gene TRBJ2-3, with D tentatively TRBD2 (6 bases). The CDR3 runs to 14 residues. V gave up 4 bases and J gave up 2 bases, with 10 bases separating them. Looked up from germline, CDR1 is KGHSY and CDR2 is FQNENV. The CDR3 region is CASSPGEFTDTQYF. In DNA, the CDR3 is TGTGCCAGCAGCCCGGGGGAGTTCACAGATACGCAGTATTTT.